This T cell receptor beta chain was sequenced for a study of cytomegalovirus exposure and HLA in healthy donors. PCR used 60 Vbeta primers and 13 Jbeta primers. Clones were read by immunoSEQ multiplex PCR, and TCRdb kept only the in-frame ones, dropping some. This table holds about 280,000 clones, approximately 90% found once. Sequenced sample: PBMCs. The origin of this receptor is a woman between 18 and 29 years old in good health and CMV-seronegative.

The CDR3 DNA reads as TGTGCCAGCAGCCTGACAGGGGGCGGTCAGCCCCAGCATTTT. The encoded protein is CASSLTGGGQPQHF. The chain carries TRBV5-6 and TRBJ1-5; the match to TRBD1 covers 10 bases. This CDR3 region has 14 residues. V gave up 4 bases and J gave up 6 bases; unmatched junction bases: 4. Looked up from germline, CDR1 is SGHDT and CDR2 is YYEEEE.